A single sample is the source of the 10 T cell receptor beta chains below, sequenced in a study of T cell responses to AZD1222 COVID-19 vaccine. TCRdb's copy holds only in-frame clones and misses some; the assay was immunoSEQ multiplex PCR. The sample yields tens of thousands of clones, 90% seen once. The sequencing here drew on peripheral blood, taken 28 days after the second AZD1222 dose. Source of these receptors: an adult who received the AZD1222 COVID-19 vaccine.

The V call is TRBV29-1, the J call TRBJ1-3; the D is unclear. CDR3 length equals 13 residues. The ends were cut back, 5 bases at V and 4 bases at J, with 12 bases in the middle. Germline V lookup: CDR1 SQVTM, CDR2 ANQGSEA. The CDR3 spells CSVLSGPGNTIYF. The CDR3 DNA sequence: TGCAGCGTTCTGTCCGGACCGGGAAACACCATATATTTT. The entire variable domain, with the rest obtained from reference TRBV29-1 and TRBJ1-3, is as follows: SAVISQKPSRDICQRGTSLTIQCQVDSQVTMMFWYRQQPGQSLTLIATANQGSEATYESGFVIDKFPISRPNLTFSTLTVSNMSPEDSSIYLCSVLSGPGNTIYFGEGSWLTVV.

The CDR3 region has the DNA TGTGCCAGCAGTGGGGTCCAGGGAGGGGACGGGGAGCTGTTTTTT. Translation gives CASSGVQGGDGELFF. The chain carries TRBV2 and TRBJ2-2; 7 bases are shared with TRBD2. The CDR3 is made up of 15 amino acids. After removal of 4 bases from V and 7 bases from J, the junction contained 9 bases not matched to a gene. Germline V gene lookup returns CDR1 SNHLY and CDR2 FYNNEI.

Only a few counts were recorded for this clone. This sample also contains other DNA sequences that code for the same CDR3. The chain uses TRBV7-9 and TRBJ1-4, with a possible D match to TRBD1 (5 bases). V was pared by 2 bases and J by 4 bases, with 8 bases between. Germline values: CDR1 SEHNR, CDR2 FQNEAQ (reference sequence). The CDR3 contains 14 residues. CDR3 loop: CASSLRQGNEKLFF. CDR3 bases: TGTGCCAGCAGCTTAAGGCAGGGTAATGAAAAACTGTTTTTT.

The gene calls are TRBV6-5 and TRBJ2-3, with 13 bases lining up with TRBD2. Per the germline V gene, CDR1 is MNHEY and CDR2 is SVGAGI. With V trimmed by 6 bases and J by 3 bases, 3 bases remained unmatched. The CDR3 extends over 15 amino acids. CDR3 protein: CASRLLAGGTDTQYF. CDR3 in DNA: TGTGCCAGCAGACTACTAGCGGGGGGGACAGATACGCAGTATTTT.

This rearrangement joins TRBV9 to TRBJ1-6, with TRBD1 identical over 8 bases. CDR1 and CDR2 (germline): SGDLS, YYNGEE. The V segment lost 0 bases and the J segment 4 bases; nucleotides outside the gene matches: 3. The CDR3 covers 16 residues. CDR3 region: CASSVDWTGYNSPLHF. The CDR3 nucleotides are TGTGCCAGCAGCGTAGATTGGACAGGGTATAATTCACCCCTCCACTTT.

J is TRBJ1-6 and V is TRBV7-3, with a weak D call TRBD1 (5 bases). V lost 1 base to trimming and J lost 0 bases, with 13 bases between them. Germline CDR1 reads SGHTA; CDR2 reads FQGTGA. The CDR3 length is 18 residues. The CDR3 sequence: CASSLKARGGSYNSPLHF. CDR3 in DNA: TGTGCCAGCAGCTTAAAAGCCCGGGGGGGCTCCTATAATTCACCCCTCCACTTT.

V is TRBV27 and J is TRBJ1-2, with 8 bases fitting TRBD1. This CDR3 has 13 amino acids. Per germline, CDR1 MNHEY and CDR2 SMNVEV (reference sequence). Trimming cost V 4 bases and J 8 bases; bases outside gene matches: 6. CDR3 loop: CASSSDRGWGYTF. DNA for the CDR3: TGTGCCAGCAGTTCTGACAGGGGTTGGGGCTACACCTTC.

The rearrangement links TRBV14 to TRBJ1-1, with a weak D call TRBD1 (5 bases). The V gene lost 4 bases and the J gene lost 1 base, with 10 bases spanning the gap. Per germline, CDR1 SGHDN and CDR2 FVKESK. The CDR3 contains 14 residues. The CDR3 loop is CASSLRASNTEAFF. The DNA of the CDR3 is TGTGCCAGCAGCCTCAGGGCTTCGAACACTGAAGCTTTCTTT.

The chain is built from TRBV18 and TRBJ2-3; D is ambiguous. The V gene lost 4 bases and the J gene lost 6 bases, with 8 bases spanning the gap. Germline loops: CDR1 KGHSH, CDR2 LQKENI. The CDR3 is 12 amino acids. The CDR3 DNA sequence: TGTGCCAGCTCACAGGGAACCGATACGCAGTATTTT. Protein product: CASSQGTDTQYF. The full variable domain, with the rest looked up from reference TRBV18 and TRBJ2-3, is NAGVMQNPRHLVRRRGQEARLRCSPMKGHSHVYWYRQLPEEGLKFMVYLQKENIIDESGMPKERFSAEFPKEGPSILRIQQVVRGDSAAYFCASSQGTDTQYFGPGTRLTVL.

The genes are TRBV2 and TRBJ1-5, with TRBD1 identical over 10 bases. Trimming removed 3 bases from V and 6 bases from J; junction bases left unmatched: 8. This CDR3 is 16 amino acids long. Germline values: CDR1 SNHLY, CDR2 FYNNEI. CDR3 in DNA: TGTGCCAGCAGTGACGTCGGGACAGGGGTGGGTCAGCCCCAGCATTTT. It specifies CASSDVGTGVGQPQHF.